A selection of T cell receptor beta chains follows, all from one sample in a study of blood T cell repertoires in COVID-19. TCRdb's table, derived via immunoSEQ multiplex PCR, lists solely in-frame clones and lacks some. The data show 200,000 to 250,000 clones, approximately 90% seen once. The sequencing sample was made of peripheral blood. Every receptor here comes from a man between 60 and 75 years old with COVID-19, enrolled during active disease. CDR3s include the opening cysteine and the closing phenylalanine or tryptophan. D genes are given only for firm matches. Where a row states a size, it is once, few, many or the class of an expanded clone; other rows omit it.

TRBJ1-2 | - | TRBV7-8 | - | TGTGCCAGCAGCTTGCGTCGGAACTATGGCTACACCTTC | CASSLRRNYGYTF
TRBJ1-1 | - | TRBV12-3/TRBV12-4 | TRBD1 | TGTGCCAGCAGTCCAGGGGGAGGTAGTGAAGCTTTCTTT | CASSPGGGSEAFF
TRBJ2-7 | - | TRBV5-8 | TRBD1 | TGTGCCAGCAGCTTGGGACAGGGGCACTCCTACGAGCAGTACTTC | CASSLGQGHSYEQYF
TRBJ1-3 | - | TRBV14 | TRBD1 | TGTGCCAGCAGCCGACCCGGACAGGGAGGAAACACCATATATTTT | CASSRPGQGGNTIYF
TRBJ1-5 | few | TRBV10-2 | TRBD1 | TGCGCCAGCAGCGCGACAGGGAGCAATCAGCCCCAGCATTTT | CASSATGSNQPQHF
TRBJ2-7 | - | TRBV28 | TRBD1 | TGTGCCAGCAGCCTCCAGGGGGCCTACGAGCAGTACTTC | CASSLQGAYEQYF
TRBJ1-1 | - | TRBV7-9 | - | TGTGCCAGCAGCCTGACCGGGGGGACGGGGCCTGAAGCTTTCTTT | CASSLTGGTGPEAFF
TRBJ1-1 | - | TRBV3-1/TRBV3-2 | - | TGTGCCAGCAGCCCCAATGAGGGCCCTTTGAACACTGAAGCTTTCTTT | CASSPNEGPLNTEAFF
TRBJ2-1 | - | TRBV10-3 | TRBD2 | TGTGCCATCAGTGACCAACTAGCGGGGGGGAATGAGCAGTTCTTC | CAISDQLAGGNEQFF
TRBJ1-1 | - | TRBV5-4 | - | TGTGCCAGCAGCGCATCGACAGAGAACACTGAAGCTTTCTTT | CASSASTENTEAFF
TRBJ2-2 | few | TRBV6-6 | TRBD1 | TGTGCCAGCAGGAATGAGGGGGCGCTTCTCGCCGGGGAGCTGTTTTTT | CASRNEGALLAGELFF
TRBJ2-7 | - | TRBV5-6 | TRBD1 | TGTGCCAGCAGCCTGGACAGGGCTAATGAGCAGTACTTC | CASSLDRANEQYF
TRBJ2-3 | - | TRBV7-7 | - | TGTGCTAGCAGCTTAGGGCGGGGCGGCACAGATACGCAGTATTTT | CASSLGRGGTDTQYF
TRBJ2-3 | - | TRBV18 | TRBD1 | TGTGCCAGCTCACCGACGACAGGGTCGGTAGATACGCAGTATTTT | CASSPTTGSVDTQYF
TRBJ1-6 | - | TRBV4-2 | - | TGTGCCAGCAGCCAAGATCCGACTCTCAGGGGACAAATGAATTCACCCCTCCACTTT | CASSQDPTLRGQMNSPLHF
TRBJ1-1 | - | TRBV6-1 | - | TGTGCCAGCAGTGAAGCTTCGGGGGGCGAGACTGAAGCTTTCTTT | CASSEASGGETEAFF
TRBJ2-2 | - | TRBV7-2 | TRBD2 | TGTGCCAGCAGCTTAGCCCCCGGGAGGGCCACCGGGGAGCTGTTTTTT | CASSLAPGRATGELFF
TRBJ2-2 | - | TRBV28 | - | TGTGCCAGCAGTAGCCGACGCGCCTACCGAGGGAAGACCGGGGAGCTGTTTTTT | CASSSRRAYRGKTGELFF
TRBJ2-1 | - | TRBV19 | - | TGTGCCAGTAGTATAGATATGGGCAGGGACTACAATGAGCAGTTCTTC | CASSIDMGRDYNEQFF
TRBJ2-1 | - | TRBV3-1/TRBV3-2 | - | TGTGCCAGCAGCCGGTTAGCGGCCCCAGGTGAGCAGTTCTTC | CASSRLAAPGEQFF
TRBJ1-2 | - | TRBV14 | TRBD1 | TGTGCCAGCAGCCGTTCCAGGGGGCGCCCCCCCTATGGCTACACCTTC | CASSRSRGRPPYGYTF
TRBJ1-5 | once | TRBV28 | - | TGTGCCAGCACCAATCCAGAGCGGGCAAGAGCCCAGCATTTT | CASTNPERARAQHF
TRBJ2-5 | - | TRBV30 | TRBD1 | TGTGCCTGGGGGCACGGACAGGGTTTCCCCCAACGAGAGACCCAGTACTTC | CAWGHGQGFPQRETQYF
TRBJ2-5 | - | TRBV5-4 | TRBD2 | TGTGCCAGCAGCCCGGGACTAGCGGGGGGAGCAGAGACCCAGTACTTC | CASSPGLAGGAETQYF
TRBJ2-1 | - | TRBV21-1 | - | TGTGCCAGCAGCAAAGTTTGCGAACAGGGCTCCTACAATGAGCAGTTCTTC | CASSKVCEQGSYNEQFF
TRBJ1-5 | - | TRBV12-3/TRBV12-4 | - | TGTGCCAGCAGTTTAGTGCGCAGCGAGCCCCAGCATTTT | CASSLVRSEPQHF
TRBJ2-7 | once | TRBV4-3 | - | TGCGCCAGCAGCCAAGAGGGGGCAGGGGTGGCCTACGAGCAGTACTTC | CASSQEGAGVAYEQYF
TRBJ2-7 | - | TRBV18 | TRBD1 | TGTGCCAGCTCTTTCGGACAGGGGGTAATCTACGAGCAGTACTTC | CASSFGQGVIYEQYF
TRBJ1-4 | - | TRBV3-1/TRBV3-2 | - | TGTGCCAGCAGCCAAGGTACCAGTCGTAATGAAAAACTGTTTTTT | CASSQGTSRNEKLFF
TRBJ1-2 | - | TRBV3-1/TRBV3-2 | - | TGTGCCAGCAGCCAAGACGACAGGCGGACTAACTATGGCTACACCTTC | CASSQDDRRTNYGYTF
TRBJ1-1 | - | TRBV9 | TRBD1 | TGTGCCAGCAGCGTAATAGGGACAGCGAACACTGAAGCTTTCTTT | CASSVIGTANTEAFF
TRBJ2-1 | - | TRBV5-1 | - | TGCGCCAGCAGCTTATCCATAGACATCCGTAATGAGCAGTTCTTC | CASSLSIDIRNEQFF
TRBJ1-1 | - | TRBV6-5 | TRBD1 | TGTGCCAGCAGGCTCCGGGACAGGGGGCTTTTCACAGCTTTCTTT | CASRLRDRGLFTAFF
TRBJ1-1 | - | TRBV6-6 | - | TGTGCCAGCAGCTTAACAGAGAACACTGAAGCTTTCTTT | CASSLTENTEAFF
TRBJ2-7 | - | TRBV4-1 | TRBD2 | TGCGCCAGCAGCCAAGATCTCTGGGAGCGGGGCTACGAGCAGTACTTC | CASSQDLWERGYEQYF
TRBJ2-1 | - | TRBV24-1 | - | TGTGCCACCAGTGACACCTCTAAACCCTACAATGAGCAGTTCTTC | CATSDTSKPYNEQFF
TRBJ1-2 | - | TRBV6-2/TRBV6-3 | - | TGTGCCAGCAGCCCGGACGGAGGATTCTATGGCTACACCTTC | CASSPDGGFYGYTF
TRBJ1-4 | - | TRBV7-8 | TRBD1 | TGTGCCAGCAGCTTGAGGGGGCGCGGGAATGAAAAACTGTTTTTT | CASSLRGRGNEKLFF
TRBJ2-1 | - | TRBV7-9 | - | TGTGCCAGCAGCCGGATTACTAGGACCTACAATGAGCAGTTCTTC | CASSRITRTYNEQFF
TRBJ1-1 | - | TRBV3-1/TRBV3-2 | - | TGTGCCAGCAGCCAAGCACAGGGCCTTATCCGAGAAGCTTTCTTT | CASSQAQGLIREAFF
TRBJ1-2 | - | TRBV30 | - | TGTGCCTGGAGTGGGGGAGGGAGTTTTAACTATGGCTACACCTTC | CAWSGGGSFNYGYTF
TRBJ1-6 | - | TRBV5-5 | - | TGTGCCAGCAGAAGAACCGACAGCATGAATTCACCCCTCCACTTT | CASRRTDSMNSPLHF